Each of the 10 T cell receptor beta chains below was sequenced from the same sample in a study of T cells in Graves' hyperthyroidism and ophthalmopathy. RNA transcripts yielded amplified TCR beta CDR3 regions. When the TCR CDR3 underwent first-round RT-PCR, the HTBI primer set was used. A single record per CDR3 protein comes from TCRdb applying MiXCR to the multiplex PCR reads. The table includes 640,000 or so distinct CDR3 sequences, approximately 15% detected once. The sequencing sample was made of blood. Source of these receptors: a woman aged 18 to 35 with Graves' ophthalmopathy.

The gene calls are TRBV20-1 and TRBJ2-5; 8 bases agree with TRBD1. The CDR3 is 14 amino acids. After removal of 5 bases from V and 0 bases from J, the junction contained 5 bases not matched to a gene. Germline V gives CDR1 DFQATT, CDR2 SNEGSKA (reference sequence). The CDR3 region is CSAQDRGDQETQYF. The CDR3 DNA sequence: TGCAGTGCTCAAGACAGGGGCGACCAAGAGACCCAGTACTTC.

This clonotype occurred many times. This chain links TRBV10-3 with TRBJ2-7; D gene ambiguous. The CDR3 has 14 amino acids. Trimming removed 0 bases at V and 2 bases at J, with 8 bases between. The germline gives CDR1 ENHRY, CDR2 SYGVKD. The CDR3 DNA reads TGTGCCATCAGTGAGTCCTACGGAACCTACGAGCAGTACTTC. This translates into CAISESYGTYEQYF.

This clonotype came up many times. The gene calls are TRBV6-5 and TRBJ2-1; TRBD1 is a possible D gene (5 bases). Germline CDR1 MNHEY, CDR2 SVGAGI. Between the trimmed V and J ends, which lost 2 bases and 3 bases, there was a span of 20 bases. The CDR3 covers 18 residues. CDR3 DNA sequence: TGTGCCAGCAGTTACCCGGTCGGTGGGGCGGACCTCTACAATGAGCAGTTCTTC. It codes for CASSYPVGGADLYNEQFF.

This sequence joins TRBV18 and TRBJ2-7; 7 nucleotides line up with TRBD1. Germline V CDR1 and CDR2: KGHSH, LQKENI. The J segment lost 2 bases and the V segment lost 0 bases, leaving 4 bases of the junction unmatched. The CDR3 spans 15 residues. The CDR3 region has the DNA TGTGCCAGCTCACCACCCTCTCAGGGGGCCTACGAGCAGTACTTC. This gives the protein CASSPPSQGAYEQYF.

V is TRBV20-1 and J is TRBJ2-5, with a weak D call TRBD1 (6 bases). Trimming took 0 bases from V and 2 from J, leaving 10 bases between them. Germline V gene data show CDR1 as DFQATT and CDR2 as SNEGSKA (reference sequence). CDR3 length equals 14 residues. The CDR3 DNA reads TGCAGTGCTAGAGATTTGGACAGTCAAGAGACCCAGTACTTC. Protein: CSARDLDSQETQYF.

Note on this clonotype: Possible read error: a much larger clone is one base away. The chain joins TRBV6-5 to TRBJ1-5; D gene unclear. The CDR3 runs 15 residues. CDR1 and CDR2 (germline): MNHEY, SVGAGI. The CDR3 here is CDSSYLGNGNQPQHF. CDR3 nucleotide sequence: TGTGACAGCAGTTACTTAGGGAACGGCAATCAGCCCCAGCATTTT.

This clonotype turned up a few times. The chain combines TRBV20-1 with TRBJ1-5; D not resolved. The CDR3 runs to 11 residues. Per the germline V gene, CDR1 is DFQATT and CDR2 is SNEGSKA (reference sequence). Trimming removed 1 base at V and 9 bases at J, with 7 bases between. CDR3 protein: CSARGQGPQHF. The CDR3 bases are TGCAGTGCTAGAGGTCAAGGGCCCCAGCATTTT.

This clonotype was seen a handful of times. CDR3 sequence: CASRTSIRPSGPNNEQFF. CDR3 nucleotide sequence: TGCGCCAGCAGAACTTCCATTAGGCCTAGCGGACCGAACAATGAGCAGTTCTTC. The rearrangement links TRBV4-1 to TRBJ2-1; TRBD2 matches at 7 bases. The V segment lost 6 bases and the J segment 5 bases; nucleotides outside the gene matches: 19. Germline-derived CDR1 and CDR2 are MGHRA and YSYEKL. The CDR3 sequence is 18 residues long.

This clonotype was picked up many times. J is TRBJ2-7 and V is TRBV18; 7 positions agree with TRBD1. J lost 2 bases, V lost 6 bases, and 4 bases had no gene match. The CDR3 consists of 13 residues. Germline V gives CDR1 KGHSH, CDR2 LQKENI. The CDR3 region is CASSPTGPYEQYF. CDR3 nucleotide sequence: TGTGCCAGCTCGCCGACAGGGCCCTACGAGCAGTACTTC.

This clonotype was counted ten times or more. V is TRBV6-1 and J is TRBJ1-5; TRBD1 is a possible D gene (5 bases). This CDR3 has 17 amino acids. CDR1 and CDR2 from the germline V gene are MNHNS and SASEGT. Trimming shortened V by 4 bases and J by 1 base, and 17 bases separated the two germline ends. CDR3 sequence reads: CASSGGSSQSSNQPQHF. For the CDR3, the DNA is TGTGCCAGCAGTGGGGGGTCGTCCCAGTCGAGCAATCAGCCCCAGCATTTT.